Following are 28 T cell receptor beta chains from one sample sequenced in a study of T cell repertoires in cytomegalovirus infection. No antigen has been identified for these receptors. TCRdb re-called the reads with MiXCR, one entry per CDR3 protein. The data hold 200,000 to 250,000 distinct CDR3 sequences, with roughly two fifths observed a single time. The sample in question was CD8+ T cells from cultured PBMCs, obtained from culture after CMV antigen stimulation. The receptor set was obtained from a human donor in good health (CMV status not recorded). Some clones in this sample may be carry-over from other donors' samples.

This clonotype was counted only a few times. V gene TRBV2 combines with J gene TRBJ1-5; TRBD1 agrees at 7 bases. This CDR3 comprises 17 residues. Germline lookup yields CDR1 SNHLY and CDR2 FYNNEI. Trimming removed 6 bases from V and 2 bases from J; junction bases left unmatched: 13. The CDR3 sequence is CASSGFPRQGRNQPQHF. The CDR3 DNA sequence: TGTGCCAGCAGCGGGTTTCCGAGACAGGGTCGCAATCAGCCCCAGCATTTT.

There are many counts of this clonotype. The J gene is TRBJ2-7, the V gene TRBV7-2; D remains unclear. The length of the CDR3 is 13 residues. V lost 3 bases and J lost 2, with 8 bases in between. Germline-derived CDR1 and CDR2 are SGHTA and FQGNSA. The CDR3: CASSFVLTYEQYF. CDR3 DNA sequence: TGTGCCAGCAGCTTCGTGTTGACCTACGAGCAGTACTTC.

The chain carries TRBV9 and TRBJ2-1, with 12 positions matching TRBD2. CDR3 length: 16 amino acids. Per germline, CDR1 SGDLS and CDR2 YYNGEE. V dropped 3 bases and J dropped 8; count of bases not matched to a gene: 9. The CDR3 loop reads CASSDRLAGDIDEQFF. CDR3 coding DNA: TGTGCCAGCAGCGACCGACTAGCGGGAGATATAGATGAGCAGTTCTTC.

The chain employs TRBV27 and TRBJ2-7; D not resolved. CDR3 length: 14 amino acids. Trimming pared 6 bases from V and 1 base from J, leaving 13 bases between. Germline V gene data show CDR1 as MNHEY and CDR2 as SMNVEV (reference sequence). The CDR3 DNA sequence: TGTGCCAGCAGCACCCGCGGAATATCCTACGAGCAGTACTTC. The encoded protein is CASSTRGISYEQYF.

V is TRBV7-9 and J is TRBJ2-7; possible D gene TRBD1, 6 bases. V was trimmed by 5 bases and J by 2 bases, leaving 16 bases between them. There are 15 residues in the CDR3. Germline V CDR1 and CDR2: SEHNR, FQNEAQ (reference sequence). The CDR3 DNA is TGTGCCAGCAGCCTTAAGGGGGAGAGTCCCTACGAGCAGTACTTC. Its translation is CASSLKGESPYEQYF.

The genes are TRBV27 and TRBJ1-1; possible D gene TRBD1, 5 bases. The V gene's germline CDR1 is MNHEY and CDR2 SMNVEV (reference sequence). V lost 5 bases and J lost 0, with 16 bases in between. This CDR3 has 16 amino acids. CDR3 residues: CASSPYGGRVNTEAFF. DNA for the CDR3: TGTGCCAGCAGTCCGTACGGGGGGAGGGTGAACACTGAAGCTTTCTTT.

This clonotype was seen a few times. The chain combines TRBV6-1 with TRBJ1-2; a possible D gene is TRBD1 (6 bases). Trimming cost V 0 bases and J 4 bases, with 18 bases left between them. The CDR3 totals 17 residues. Germline loops: CDR1 MNHNS, CDR2 SASEGT. CDR3 in DNA: TGTGCCAGCAGTGAAGCAGGAGGACTCAGGGGCATCTATGGCTACACCTTC. This encodes CASSEAGGLRGIYGYTF.

The chain combines TRBV7-9 with TRBJ2-1, with TRBD1 as a possible D gene (5 bases). Germline CDR1 reads SEHNR; CDR2 reads FQNEAQ (reference sequence). V lost 3 bases and J lost 5, with 8 bases in between. This CDR3 is 13 amino acids long. This CDR3 is CASSLDTNNEQFF. For the CDR3, the DNA is TGTGCCAGCAGCTTGGACACAAACAATGAGCAGTTCTTC.

The V gene is TRBV27, the J gene TRBJ2-1; no clear D. V was pared by 7 bases and J by 4 bases, with 23 bases between. Germline CDR1 reads MNHEY; CDR2 reads SMNVEV (reference sequence). The length of the CDR3 is 17 residues. Here the CDR3 reads CASIDGNGDTPYNEQFF. CDR3 nucleotide sequence: TGTGCCAGCATCGACGGAAACGGAGACACACCTTACAATGAGCAGTTCTTC.

The rearrangement links TRBV9 to TRBJ2-2; 13 bases fit TRBD2. The CDR3 has 19 amino acids. Per the germline V gene, CDR1 is SGDLS and CDR2 is YYNGEE. Trimming at V came to 3 bases and at J to 3 bases, leaving 11 bases not matched to a gene. The CDR3 sequence: CASSGLAGLAGLYTGELFF. In DNA, the CDR3 is TGTGCCAGCAGCGGGCTGGCGGGACTAGCGGGATTATACACCGGGGAGCTGTTTTTT.

This clonotype was found many times. The chain recombines TRBV28 with TRBJ1-4; D not certain. Germline loops: CDR1 MDHEN, CDR2 SYDVKM. This CDR3 comprises 14 residues. The germline V and J ends were trimmed by 8 bases and 0 bases, with 10 bases remaining between them. The chain's CDR3 is CASGRRATNEKLFF. CDR3 sequence (DNA): TGTGCCAGCGGTAGACGGGCAACTAATGAAAAACTGTTTTTT.

The V and J genes are TRBV11-3 and TRBJ2-7, with D tentatively TRBD2 (7 bases). This CDR3 has 15 amino acids. The germline V and J ends were trimmed by 5 bases and 5 bases, with 19 bases remaining between them. CDR1 is SGHNT, CDR2 YENEEA, per germline. The CDR3 reads CASSPRRGASHEQYF. For the CDR3, the DNA is TGTGCCAGCAGCCCCCGACGGGGGGCGTCCCACGAGCAGTACTTC.

This clonotype was seen ten or more times. The chain is built from TRBV7-6 and TRBJ2-3; 9 nucleotides align to TRBD1. V was clipped by 8 bases and J by 4 bases; unmatched bases: 10. The CDR3 is 15 residues long. Germline CDR1 SGHVS, CDR2 FNYEAQ. CDR3 amino acids: CASRPPGQGSDTQYF. The CDR3 nucleotides read TGTGCCAGCCGCCCGCCGGGACAGGGATCAGATACGCAGTATTTT. The full variable domain, rest sourced from reference TRBV7-6 and TRBJ2-3, is GAGVSQSPRYKVTKRGQDVALRCDPISGHVSLYWYRQALGQGPEFLTYFNYEAQQDKSGLPNDRFSAERPEGSISTLTIQRTEQRDSAMYRCASRPPGQGSDTQYFGPGTRLTVL.

The V call is TRBV13, the J call TRBJ2-7; D is perhaps TRBD1 (5 bases). The CDR3 consists of 15 residues. Germline V gene lookup returns CDR1 PRHDT and CDR2 FYEKMQ (reference sequence). V was shortened by 0 bases and J by 3 bases, with 12 bases between the two germline ends. CDR3 coding DNA: TGTGCCAGCAGCTTAGGCAGGGCCCCCCTCTACGAGCAGTACTTC. This encodes CASSLGRAPLYEQYF.

This chain uses TRBV27 with TRBJ1-2; D gene unclear. Germline loops: CDR1 MNHEY, CDR2 SMNVEV (reference sequence). This CDR3 spans 16 amino acids. Trimming removed 6 bases at V and 6 bases at J, with 23 bases between. The DNA for the CDR3 is TGTGCCAGCAGCCCTATAGCCGGGTTTCCCAGTGATGGCTACACCTTC. This gives the protein CASSPIAGFPSDGYTF.

This clonotype was detected many times. The chain couples TRBV2 to TRBJ2-7; the D is unclear. Germline CDR1 and CDR2: SNHLY and FYNNEI. Trimming shortened V by 4 bases and J by 2 bases, and 15 bases separated the two germline ends. This CDR3 is 15 amino acids long. The CDR3, as DNA: TGTGCCAGCAGTGGCGATCCAGACGGACCCTACGAGCAGTACTTC. Residues: CASSGDPDGPYEQYF.

This chain joins TRBV20-1 and TRBJ2-7; no clear D gene. The germline V gene has CDR1 DFQATT and CDR2 SNEGSKA (reference sequence). Trimming cost V 3 bases and J 3 bases, with 6 bases left between them. The CDR3 covers 11 residues. The CDR3, as DNA: TGCAGTGCTAGCAGGAACTACGAGCAGTACTTC. Its translation: CSASRNYEQYF.

This clonotype was counted between two and nine times. J is TRBJ2-5 and V is TRBV7-9; TRBD2 aligns across 8 bases. CDR1 and CDR2 (germline): SEHNR, FQNEAQ (reference sequence). The CDR3 runs 14 residues. V shed 3 bases, J shed 1 base, and the junction held 1 base outside the gene matches. This chain's CDR3 is CASSFSGTQETQYF. The CDR3 DNA follows: TGTGCCAGCAGCTTTAGCGGGACCCAAGAGACCCAGTACTTC.

This clonotype was detected only a few times. This chain uses TRBV7-2 with TRBJ2-7, with 8 bases aligning to TRBD1. Germline loops: CDR1 SGHTA, CDR2 FQGNSA. The CDR3 has 13 residues. The trim removed 3 bases at V and 4 bases at J, leaving 2 bases unmatched. The CDR3 DNA reads TGTGCCAGCAGCTTGAACAGGGGGTACGAGCAGTACTTC. Its protein product is CASSLNRGYEQYF.

This clonotype has only a few counts. The V call is TRBV28, the J call TRBJ2-7; 7 positions agree with TRBD2. Germline assignment: CDR1 MDHEN and CDR2 SYDVKM. The CDR3 loop spans 15 amino acids. J lost 0 bases, V lost 5 bases, and 7 bases had no gene match. The CDR3 here is CASSSGTPSSYEQYF. DNA of the CDR3: TGTGCCAGCAGTAGCGGGACTCCAAGCTCCTACGAGCAGTACTTC. Drawing the rest from reference TRBV28 and TRBJ2-7, the complete variable domain is DVKVTQSSRYLVKRTGEKVFLECVQDMDHENMFWYRQDPGLGLRLIYFSYDVKMKEKGDIPEGYSVSREKKERFSLILESASTNQTSMYLCASSSGTPSSYEQYFGPGTRLTVT.

The chain links TRBV27 to TRBJ2-5; D gene ambiguous. The CDR3 has 14 amino acids. Germline values: CDR1 MNHEY, CDR2 SMNVEV (reference sequence). The V end was cut by 0 bases, the J end by 4 bases, with 9 bases between. CDR3 amino acids: CASSLSRRRETQYF. Written as DNA, the CDR3 is TGTGCCAGCAGTTTATCTCGGCGGCGAGAGACCCAGTACTTC.

V is TRBV27 and J is TRBJ1-1, with 8 bases aligning to TRBD1. The trim removed 7 bases at V and 6 bases at J, leaving 10 bases unmatched. The germline V gene encodes CDR1 MNHEY and CDR2 SMNVEV (reference sequence). CDR3 size: 14 residues. The CDR3 loop is CASKAAGGGSEAFF. The CDR3 DNA reads as TGTGCCAGCAAGGCCGCAGGGGGCGGATCTGAAGCTTTCTTT.

The chain links TRBV4-1 to TRBJ2-7; TRBD1 is a possible D gene (5 bases). The V gene's germline CDR1 is MGHRA and CDR2 YSYEKL. The CDR3 sequence is 15 residues long. The germline V and J ends were trimmed by 0 bases and 3 bases, with 12 bases remaining between them. The CDR3: CASSQEETANYEQYF. The DNA of the CDR3 is TGCGCCAGCAGCCAAGAAGAGACAGCCAACTACGAGCAGTACTTC.

Here the CDR3 DNA reads TGTGCCATCACGCCCACGGCTAGCTATAACACCGGGGAGCTGTTTTTT. Translated, it gives CAITPTASYNTGELFF. The chain carries TRBV10-3 and TRBJ2-2, with a tentative D call TRBD2 (5 bases). The V end was cut by 7 bases, the J end by 2 bases, with 17 bases between. The CDR3 has 16 amino acids. Germline V lookup: CDR1 ENHRY, CDR2 SYGVKD.

This clonotype was counted only a few times. V usage is TRBV7-9 and J usage is TRBJ2-5; tentatively, D is TRBD1 (6 bases). Germline V gives CDR1 SEHNR, CDR2 FQNEAQ (reference sequence). The CDR3 runs 16 residues. The V end lost 3 bases, the J end lost 5 bases, and 19 bases lay between the germline ends. This CDR3 is CASSFMGAGLHETQYF. The CDR3 DNA sequence: TGTGCCAGCAGCTTCATGGGGGCTGGGTTGCATGAGACCCAGTACTTC.

This clonotype was counted only a few times. The chain has TRBV6-1 and TRBJ1-2; TRBD1 matches at 7 bases. Germline V CDR1 and CDR2: MNHNS, SASEGT. The CDR3 contains 14 residues. J lost 3 bases, V lost 10 bases, and 11 bases had no gene match. The CDR3 DNA follows: TGTGCCATGAGAAACCTGACAGGGTACTATGGCTACACCTTC. It is translated as CAMRNLTGYYGYTF.

V usage is TRBV2 and J usage is TRBJ1-1; unclear D gene. The CDR3 length is 11 residues. Germline CDR1 reads SNHLY; CDR2 reads FYNNEI. V gave up 7 bases and J gave up 3 bases, with 6 bases separating them. CDR3: CASMRDTEAFF. CDR3 DNA: TGTGCCAGCATGAGGGACACTGAAGCTTTCTTT.

This clonotype was detected a few times. The chain combines TRBV6-2 or TRBV6-3 with TRBJ1-6; D not resolved. Trimming stripped 0 bases from V and 10 bases from J, with 7 bases between. This CDR3 is built from 13 residues. Germline V gene lookup returns CDR1 MNHEY and CDR2 SVGEGT. The CDR3 DNA reads TGTGCCAGCAGTTACTCAGCGGGATCACCCCTCCACTTT. Translated, it gives CASSYSAGSPLHF.